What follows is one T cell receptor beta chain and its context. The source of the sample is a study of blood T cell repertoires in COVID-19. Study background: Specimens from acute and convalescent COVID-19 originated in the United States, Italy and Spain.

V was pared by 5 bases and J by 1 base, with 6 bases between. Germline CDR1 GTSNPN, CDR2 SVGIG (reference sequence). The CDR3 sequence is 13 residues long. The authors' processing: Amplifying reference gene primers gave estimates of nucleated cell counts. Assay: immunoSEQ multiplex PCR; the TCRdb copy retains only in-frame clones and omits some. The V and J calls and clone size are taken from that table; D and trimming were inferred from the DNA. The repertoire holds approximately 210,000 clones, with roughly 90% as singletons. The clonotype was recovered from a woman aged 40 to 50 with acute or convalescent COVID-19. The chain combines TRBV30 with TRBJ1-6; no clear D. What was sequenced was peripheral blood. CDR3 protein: CAWGLSYNSPLHF. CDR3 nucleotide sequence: TGTGCCTGGGGCCTGTCCTATAATTCACCCCTCCACTTT.